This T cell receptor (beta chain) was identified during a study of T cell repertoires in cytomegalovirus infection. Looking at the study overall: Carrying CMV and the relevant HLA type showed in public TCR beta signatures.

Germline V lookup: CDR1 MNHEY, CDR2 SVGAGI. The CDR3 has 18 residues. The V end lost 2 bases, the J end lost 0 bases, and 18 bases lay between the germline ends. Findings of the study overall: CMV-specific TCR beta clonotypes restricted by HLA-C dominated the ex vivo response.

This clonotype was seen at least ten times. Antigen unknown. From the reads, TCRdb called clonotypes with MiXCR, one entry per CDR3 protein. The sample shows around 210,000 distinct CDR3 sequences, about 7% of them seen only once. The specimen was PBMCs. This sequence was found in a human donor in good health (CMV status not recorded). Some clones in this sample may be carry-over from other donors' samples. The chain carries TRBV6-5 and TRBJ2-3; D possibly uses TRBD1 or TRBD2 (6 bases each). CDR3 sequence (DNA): TGTGCCAGCAGTTACGGGATCGGGGGCCTAACTAGCACAGATACGCAGTATTTT. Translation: CASSYGIGGLTSTDTQYF.